This T cell receptor (beta chain) was captured in a study of T cells in tuberculosis. Study as a whole: This South African cohort compared adolescents with or without latent tuberculosis against adults with active tuberculosis. PBMC were archived before or within 7 days of starting treatment. Study results and limitations: Smaller distances to GMM-specific TCRs suggested their expansion in active tuberculosis.

This clone was seen once. Its antigen is unidentified. TCRdb's table, derived via immunoSEQ multiplex PCR, lists solely in-frame clones and lacks some. Here the sample spans tens of thousands of clones, about 91% being singletons. This sample's time point: new active TB diagnosis, blood taken before or within 7 days of starting treatment. Each donor contributed 85,000 to 100,000 T cells on average, unsorted. The sequence came from an adult with tuberculosis. Sequencing was performed on PBMCs, taken at tuberculosis diagnosis.

In DNA, the CDR3 is TGCGCCAGCAGCCCCGGGACAGGGACGGGGGAAAAACTGTTTTTT. Its protein is CASSPGTGTGEKLFF. This rearrangement joins TRBV4-1 to TRBJ1-4; 9 bases line up with TRBD1. V shed 4 bases, J shed 8 bases, and the junction held 8 bases outside the gene matches. CDR3 length equals 15 residues. Germline CDR1 is MGHRA and CDR2 is YSYEKL.